Below are 9 T cell receptor beta chains sequenced from a single sample in a study of response to subunit inactivated influenza vaccine (dated by TCRdb to 2017 to 2018). Library preparation employed RT-PCR. The instrument given in TCRdb is Illumina HiSeq 2500. The public reads were run again by TCRdb, first through fastp at Q25 and then through MiXCR, and only productive beta chains were kept. Entries that share a CDR3 protein sequence are merged under the most common genes and DNA. The sample profile shows roughly 500,000 distinct CDR3 sequences; 25% of them were found once. The ten largest account for approximately 2% of the sample. Sample: CD4+ T cells sorted from PBMCs, taken about 5 days after vaccination. Receptors were obtained from a man aged 50 to 60 who received an inactivated influenza vaccine. Donor details come from another sample of the same person, matched by shared clones.

This clonotype was recorded a few times. The V gene is TRBV4-3, the J gene TRBJ2-4; 7 bases align to TRBD1. The germline CDR1 and CDR2 sequences are LGHNA and YSLEER. With V trimmed by 3 bases and J by 2 bases, 4 bases remained unmatched. This CDR3 has 15 residues. The CDR3 here is CASSHTGQSKNIQYF. The CDR3 coding sequence is TGCGCCAGCAGCCACACGGGACAGTCCAAAAACATTCAGTACTTC.

This clonotype was seen only a few times. V usage is TRBV20-1 and J usage is TRBJ1-6; D is perhaps TRBD1 (6 bases). With 3 bases removed from V and 7 bases from J, the gap between germline ends came to 10 bases. The CDR3 is 13 amino acids. The germline V gene has CDR1 DFQATT and CDR2 SNEGSKA (reference sequence). The CDR3 DNA sequence: TGCAGTGCTAGCATGCAGGGGAATTCACCCCTCCACTTT. It specifies CSASMQGNSPLHF.

The CDR3 DNA is TGTGCCAGCAGTTCTGGGACTAACACAGATACGCAGTATTTT. Residues: CASSSGTNTDTQYF. This chain uses TRBV28 with TRBJ2-3; 7 nucleotides line up with TRBD2. This CDR3 has 14 residues. The V gene's germline CDR1 is MDHEN and CDR2 SYDVKM. V lost 4 bases, J lost 2 bases, and 3 bases stayed unmatched.

The gene calls are TRBV27 and TRBJ2-6; D possibly corresponds to TRBD1 (5 bases). The V gene's germline CDR1 is MNHEY and CDR2 SMNVEV (reference sequence). This CDR3 comprises 15 residues. V lost 6 bases, J lost 4 bases, and 13 bases lay in between. CDR3 loop: CASSRENVGANVLTF. The CDR3 DNA is TGTGCCAGCAGCAGGGAAAACGTCGGGGCCAACGTCCTGACTTTC.

This rearrangement joins TRBV15 to TRBJ2-5; TRBD1 is a possible D gene (6 bases). Germline loops: CDR1 LNHNV, CDR2 YYDKDF (reference sequence). The CDR3 consists of 15 residues. V gave up 1 base and J gave up 2 bases, with 11 bases separating them. CDR3 region: CATSRAGGQQETQYF. The CDR3 nucleotides are TGTGCCACCAGCAGAGCCGGAGGACAGCAAGAGACCCAGTACTTC.

The genes are TRBV6-5 and TRBJ2-7, with a weak D call TRBD1 (6 bases). With 3 bases removed from V and 2 bases from J, the gap between germline ends came to 14 bases. The CDR3 is made up of 15 amino acids. The germline V gene encodes CDR1 MNHEY and CDR2 SVGAGI. The CDR3 protein is CASSYSTGSAYEQYF. The CDR3 nucleotides read TGTGCCAGCAGTTATTCCACAGGGTCCGCCTACGAGCAGTACTTC.

This chain connects TRBV11-2 to TRBJ2-1; tentative D call: TRBD1 (6 bases). Trimming left V 1 base short and J 9 bases short, with 13 bases between. There are 14 residues in the CDR3. Germline V gene data show CDR1 as SGHAT and CDR2 as FQNNGV. Written as DNA, the CDR3 is TGTGCCAGCAGCTTAGGTCAGGGCAGGGGTGAGCAGTTCTTC. Protein sequence: CASSLGQGRGEQFF.

The chain has TRBV10-2 and TRBJ2-3; D is perhaps TRBD2 (7 bases). Trimming removed 2 bases from V and 4 bases from J, with 13 bases in between. Germline values: CDR1 WSHSY, CDR2 SAAADI. The CDR3 consists of 15 residues. The DNA for the CDR3 is TGCGCCAGCAGTGAGGGGAGGGGGGGCTCAGATACGCAGTATTTT. Protein product: CASSEGRGGSDTQYF.

This clonotype was observed a single time. This rearrangement joins TRBV27 to TRBJ1-1; TRBD1 matches 7 bases. The V gene's germline CDR1 is MNHEY and CDR2 SMNVEV (reference sequence). Trimming cost V 6 bases and J 5 bases; bases outside gene matches: 3. CDR3 length equals 12 residues. The CDR3 DNA reads TGTGCCAGCAGATCACAGGGGACTGAAGCTTTCTTT. This encodes CASRSQGTEAFF.